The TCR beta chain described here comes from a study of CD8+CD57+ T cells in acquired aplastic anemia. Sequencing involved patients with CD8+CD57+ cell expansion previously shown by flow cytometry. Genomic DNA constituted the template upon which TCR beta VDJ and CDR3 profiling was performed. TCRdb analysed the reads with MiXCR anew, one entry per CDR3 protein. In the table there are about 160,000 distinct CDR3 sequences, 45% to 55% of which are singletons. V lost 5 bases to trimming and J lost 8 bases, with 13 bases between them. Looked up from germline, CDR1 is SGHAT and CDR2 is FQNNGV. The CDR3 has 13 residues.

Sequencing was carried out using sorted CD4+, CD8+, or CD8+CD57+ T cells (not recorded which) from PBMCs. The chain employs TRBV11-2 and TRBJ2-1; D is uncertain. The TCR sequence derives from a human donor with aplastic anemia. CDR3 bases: TGTGCCAGCAGCCCACCCATGGAAGATGAGCAGTTCTTC. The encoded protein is CASSPPMEDEQFF. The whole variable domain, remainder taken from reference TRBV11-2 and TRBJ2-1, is EAGVAQSPRYKIIEKRQSVAFWCNPISGHATLYWYQQILGQGPKLLIQFQNNGVVDDSQLPKDRFSAERLKGVDSTLKIQPAKLEDSAVYLCASSPPMEDEQFFGPGTRLTVL.